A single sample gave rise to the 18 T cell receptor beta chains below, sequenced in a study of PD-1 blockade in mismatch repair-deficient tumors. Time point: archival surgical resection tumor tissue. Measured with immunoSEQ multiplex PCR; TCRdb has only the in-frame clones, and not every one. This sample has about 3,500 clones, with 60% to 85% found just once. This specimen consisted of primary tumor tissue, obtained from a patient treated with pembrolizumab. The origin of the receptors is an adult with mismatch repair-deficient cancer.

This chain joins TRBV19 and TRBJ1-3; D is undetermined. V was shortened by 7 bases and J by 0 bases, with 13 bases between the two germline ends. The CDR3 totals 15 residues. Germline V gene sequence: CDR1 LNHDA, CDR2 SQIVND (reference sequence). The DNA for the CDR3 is TGTGCCAGTATCCCTCGACAAGCCTCTGGAAACACCATATATTTT. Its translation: CASIPRQASGNTIYF.

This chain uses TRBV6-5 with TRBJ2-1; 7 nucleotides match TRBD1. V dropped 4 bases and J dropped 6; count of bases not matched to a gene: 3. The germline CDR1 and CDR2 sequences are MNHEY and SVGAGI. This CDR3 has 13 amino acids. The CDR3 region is CASSSSGGNEQFF. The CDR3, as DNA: TGTGCCAGCAGTTCATCAGGGGGCAATGAGCAGTTCTTC.

The CDR3 loop is CASSLQGRNSPLHF. In DNA form, the CDR3 reads TGTGCCAGCAGCCTACAGGGGAGGAATTCACCCCTCCACTTT. The chain links TRBV28 to TRBJ1-6; TRBD1 matches at 7 bases. This CDR3 contains 14 residues. The germline V gene has CDR1 MDHEN and CDR2 SYDVKM. V shed 6 bases, J shed 7 bases, and the junction held 6 bases outside the gene matches. The whole variable domain, filled in from reference TRBV28 and TRBJ1-6, reads DVKVTQSSRYLVKRTGEKVFLECVQDMDHENMFWYRQDPGLGLRLIYFSYDVKMKEKGDIPEGYSVSREKKERFSLILESASTNQTSMYLCASSLQGRNSPLHFGNGTRLTVT.

The CDR3 sequence: CASSWQGGQPQHF. CDR3 in DNA: TGTGCCAGCAGTTGGCAGGGTGGTCAGCCCCAGCATTTT. The chain uses TRBV6-5 and TRBJ1-5; a weak D match, TRBD1 (5 bases). V dropped 4 bases and J dropped 6 bases, with 10 bases sitting between them. Germline assignment: CDR1 MNHEY and CDR2 SVGAGI. The CDR3 runs to 13 residues.

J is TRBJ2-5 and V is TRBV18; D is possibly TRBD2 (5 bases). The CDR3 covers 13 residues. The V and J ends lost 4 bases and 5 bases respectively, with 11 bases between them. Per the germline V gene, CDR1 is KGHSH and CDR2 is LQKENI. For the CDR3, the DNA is TGTGCCAGCTCACAAACAGAGGGCGAGACCCAGTACTTC. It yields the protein CASSQTEGETQYF.

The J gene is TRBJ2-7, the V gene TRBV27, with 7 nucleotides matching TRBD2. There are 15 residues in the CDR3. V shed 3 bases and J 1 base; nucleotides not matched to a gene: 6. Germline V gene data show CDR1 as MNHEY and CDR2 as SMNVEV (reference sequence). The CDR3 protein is CASSFTLASSYEQYF. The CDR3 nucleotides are TGTGCCAGCAGTTTTACACTAGCGTCTTCCTACGAGCAGTACTTC.

CDR3 bases: TGTGCCAGCTCACAACAGAGTAATGATCGACTGTTTTTT. Translating gives CASSQQSNDRLFF. The J gene is TRBJ1-4, the V gene TRBV18, with D unclear. The CDR3 sequence is 13 residues long. V dropped 4 bases and J dropped 13 bases, with 16 bases sitting between them. Germline CDR1 reads KGHSH; CDR2 reads LQKENI.

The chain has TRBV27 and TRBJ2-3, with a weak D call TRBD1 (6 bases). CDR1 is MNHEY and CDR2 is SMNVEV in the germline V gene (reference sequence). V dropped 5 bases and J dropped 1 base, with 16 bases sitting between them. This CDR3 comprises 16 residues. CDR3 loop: CASSPRWGRRTDTQYF. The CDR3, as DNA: TGTGCCAGCAGTCCTAGATGGGGGCGACGCACAGATACGCAGTATTTT.

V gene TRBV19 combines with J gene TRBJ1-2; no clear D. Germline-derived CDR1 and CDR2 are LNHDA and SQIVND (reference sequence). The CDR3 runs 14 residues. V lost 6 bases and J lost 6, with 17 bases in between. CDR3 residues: CASSVRDPPNGYTF. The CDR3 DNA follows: TGTGCCAGTAGCGTCCGGGATCCCCCCAATGGCTACACCTTC.

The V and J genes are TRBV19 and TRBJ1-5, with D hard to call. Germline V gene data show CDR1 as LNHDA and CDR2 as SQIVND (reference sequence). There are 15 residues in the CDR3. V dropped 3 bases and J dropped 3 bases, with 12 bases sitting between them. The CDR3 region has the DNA TGTGCCAGTAGTATTAATCTTTCCCTCAATCAGCCCCAGCATTTT. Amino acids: CASSINLSLNQPQHF. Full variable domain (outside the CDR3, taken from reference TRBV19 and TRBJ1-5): DGGITQSPKYLFRKEGQNVTLSCEQNLNHDAMYWYRQDPGQGLRLIYYSQIVNDFQKGDIAEGYSVSREKKESFPLTVTSAQKNPTAFYLCASSINLSLNQPQHFGDGTRLSIL.

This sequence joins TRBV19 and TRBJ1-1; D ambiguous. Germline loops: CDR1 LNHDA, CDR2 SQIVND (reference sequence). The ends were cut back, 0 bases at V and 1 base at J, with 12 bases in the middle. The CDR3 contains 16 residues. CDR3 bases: TGTGCCAGTAGTATAGAATTTAGGGAGGGGAACACTGAAGCTTTCTTT. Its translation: CASSIEFREGNTEAFF.

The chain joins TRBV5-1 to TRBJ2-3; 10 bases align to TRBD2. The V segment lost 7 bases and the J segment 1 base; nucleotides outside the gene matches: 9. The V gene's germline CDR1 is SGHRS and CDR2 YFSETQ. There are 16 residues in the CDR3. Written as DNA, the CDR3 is TGCGCCAGCGCAGGGTCTAGCGGGAGTGGCACAGATACGCAGTATTTT. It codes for CASAGSSGSGTDTQYF.

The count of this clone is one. CDR3 in amino acids: CASSLVGQLSYNEQFF. The CDR3 DNA reads TGCGCCAGCAGCTTGGTTGGACAGCTCTCCTACAATGAGCAGTTCTTC. This chain connects TRBV5-1 to TRBJ2-1, with a weak D call TRBD1 (6 bases). CDR3 length: 16 amino acids. Looked up from germline, CDR1 is SGHRS and CDR2 is YFSETQ. Trimming shortened V by 0 bases and J by 0 bases, and 10 bases separated the two germline ends. The variable domain in full, with the rest retrieved from reference TRBV5-1 and TRBJ2-1, is KAGVTQTPRYLIKTRGQQVTLSCSPISGHRSVSWYQQTPGQGLQFLFEYFSETQRNKGNFPGRFSGRQFSNSRSEMNVSTLELGDSALYLCASSLVGQLSYNEQFFGPGTRLTVL.

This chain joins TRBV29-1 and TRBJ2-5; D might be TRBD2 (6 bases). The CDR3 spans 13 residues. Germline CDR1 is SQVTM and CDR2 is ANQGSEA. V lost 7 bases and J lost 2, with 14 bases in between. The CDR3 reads CSAARGTQETQYF. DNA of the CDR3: TGCAGCGCCGCCCGCGGGACTCAAGAGACCCAGTACTTC.

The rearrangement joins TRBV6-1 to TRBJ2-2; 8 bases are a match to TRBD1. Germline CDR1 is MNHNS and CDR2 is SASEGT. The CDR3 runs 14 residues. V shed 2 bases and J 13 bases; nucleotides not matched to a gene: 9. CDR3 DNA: TGTGCCAGCAGTGAACTCGGCAGGGGGCGTGGGCTGTTTTTT. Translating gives CASSELGRGRGLFF.

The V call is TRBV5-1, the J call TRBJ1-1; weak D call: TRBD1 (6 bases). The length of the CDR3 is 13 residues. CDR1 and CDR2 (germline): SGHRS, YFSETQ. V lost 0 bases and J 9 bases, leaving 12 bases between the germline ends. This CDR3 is CASSLAGASQAFF. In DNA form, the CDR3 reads TGCGCCAGCAGCTTGGCAGGGGCGTCCCAAGCTTTCTTT.

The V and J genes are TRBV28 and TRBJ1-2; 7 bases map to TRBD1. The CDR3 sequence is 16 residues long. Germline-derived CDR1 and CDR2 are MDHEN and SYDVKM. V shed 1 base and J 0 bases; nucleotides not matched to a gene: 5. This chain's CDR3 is CASSLSPGQTNYGYTF. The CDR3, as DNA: TGTGCCAGCAGTTTATCCCCGGGACAGACTAACTATGGCTACACCTTC.

The CDR3 region has the DNA TGCGCCAGCAGCTTGGTTCCGGGAGGGGAATACGAGCAGTACTTC. Protein product: CASSLVPGGEYEQYF. The rearrangement uses TRBV5-1 and TRBJ2-7; 8 bases are shared with TRBD2. The CDR3 totals 15 residues. Germline V gene sequence: CDR1 SGHRS, CDR2 YFSETQ. After removal of 0 bases from V and 4 bases from J, the junction contained 6 bases not matched to a gene.